This T cell receptor beta chain was identified during a study of CD8+ T cells in alopecia areata. Study-wide context: Those treated were given oral tofacitinib at 5 to 10 mg twice daily.

This clone showed up just once. Antigen unknown. Germline CDR1 and CDR2: MNHNS and SASEGT. Trimming cost V 1 base and J 8 bases; bases outside gene matches: 7. This CDR3 contains 15 residues. The treatment: oral pan-JAK inhibitor, 5-10 mg twice daily. The study team obtained lesional scalp punch biopsies and peripheral blood from alopecia areata patients. In each case, RNA was isolated and then reverse transcribed into cDNA as the sequencing template. The repertoire was sequenced with immunoSEQ multiplex PCR; TCRdb's copy has only in-frame clones and lacks some. The sample records about 100,000 clones, roughly three fifths being singletons. Findings of the study overall: Scalp sequencing also captures normal skin's resident alphabeta T cells. Higher clonality than in normal scalp was seen in lesional scalp, especially alopecia totalis/universalis.

The V gene is TRBV6-1, the J gene TRBJ1-2; TRBD1 aligns across 10 bases. The source is a human donor with alopecia areata. The specimen comprised CD8+ T cells sorted from blood, sampled between weeks 55 and 70, from a patient treated with tofacitinib. The CDR3 reads CASSEGWTGGLGYTF. Here the CDR3 DNA reads TGTGCCAGCAGTGAAGGCTGGACAGGGGGGTTAGGCTACACCTTC.